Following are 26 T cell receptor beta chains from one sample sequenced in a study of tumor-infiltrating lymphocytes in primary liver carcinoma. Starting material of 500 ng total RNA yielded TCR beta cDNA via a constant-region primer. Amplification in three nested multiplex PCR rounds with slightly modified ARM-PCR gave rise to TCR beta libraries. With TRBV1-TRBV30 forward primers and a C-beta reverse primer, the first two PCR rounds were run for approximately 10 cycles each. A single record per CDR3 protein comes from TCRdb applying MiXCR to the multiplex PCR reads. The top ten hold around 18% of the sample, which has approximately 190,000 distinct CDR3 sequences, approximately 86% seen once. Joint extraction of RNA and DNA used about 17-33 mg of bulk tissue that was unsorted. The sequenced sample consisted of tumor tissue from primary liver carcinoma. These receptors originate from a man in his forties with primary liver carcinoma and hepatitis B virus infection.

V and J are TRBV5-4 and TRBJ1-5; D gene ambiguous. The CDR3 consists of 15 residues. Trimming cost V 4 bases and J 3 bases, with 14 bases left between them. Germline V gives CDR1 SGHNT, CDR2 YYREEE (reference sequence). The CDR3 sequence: CASSRDGNNNQPQHF. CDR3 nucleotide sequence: TGTGCCAGCAGCCGCGATGGAAATAACAATCAGCCCCAGCATTTT.

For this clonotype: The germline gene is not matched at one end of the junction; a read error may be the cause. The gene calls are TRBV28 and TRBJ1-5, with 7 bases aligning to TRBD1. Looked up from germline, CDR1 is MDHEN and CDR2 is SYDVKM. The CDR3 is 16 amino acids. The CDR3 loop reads CPSNLPRQGGNQPQHF. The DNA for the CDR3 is TGTCCCAGCAATTTGCCTAGACAGGGAGGCAATCAGCCCCAGCATTTT.

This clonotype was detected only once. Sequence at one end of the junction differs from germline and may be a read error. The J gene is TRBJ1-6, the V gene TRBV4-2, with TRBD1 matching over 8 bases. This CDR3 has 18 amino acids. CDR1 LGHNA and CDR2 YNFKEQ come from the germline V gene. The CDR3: CASNQDTWGTGVNSPLYF. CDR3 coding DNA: TGTGCCAGCAACCAAGATACTTGGGGGACAGGAGTCAATTCACCCCTCTACTTT.

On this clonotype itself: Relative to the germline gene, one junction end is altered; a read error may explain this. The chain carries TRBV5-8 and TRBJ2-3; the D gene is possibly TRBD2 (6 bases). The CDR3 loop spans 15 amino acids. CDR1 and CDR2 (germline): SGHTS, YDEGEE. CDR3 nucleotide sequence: TGTGCCAGCAGCAACTGGGGGAGGAACGCAGATATGCAGTATTTT. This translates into CASSNWGRNADMQYF.

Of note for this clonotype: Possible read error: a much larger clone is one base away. The CDR3, as DNA: TGCGCCAGCAACCGACAGGGAGGTAATTCACACCTCCACTTT. Protein: CASNRQGGNSHLHF. The chain has TRBV10-2 and TRBJ1-6, with 7 bases identical to TRBD1. Germline V gene lookup returns CDR1 WSHSY and CDR2 SAAADI. The CDR3 has 14 residues.

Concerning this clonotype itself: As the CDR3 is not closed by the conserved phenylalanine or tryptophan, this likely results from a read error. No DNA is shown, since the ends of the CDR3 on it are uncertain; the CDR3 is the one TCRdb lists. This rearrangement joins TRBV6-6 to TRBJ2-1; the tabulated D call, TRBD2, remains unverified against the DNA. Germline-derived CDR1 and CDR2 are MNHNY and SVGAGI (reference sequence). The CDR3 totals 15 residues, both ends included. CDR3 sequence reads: CANSNAGTANNEQLL.

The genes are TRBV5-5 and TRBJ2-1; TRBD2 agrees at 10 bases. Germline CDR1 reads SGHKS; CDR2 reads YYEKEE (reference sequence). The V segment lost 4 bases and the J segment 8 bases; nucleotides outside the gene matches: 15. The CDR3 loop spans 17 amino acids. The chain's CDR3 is CASSRDLGLAGEDEQFF. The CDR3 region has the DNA TGTGCCAGCAGCCGGGATCTAGGCCTAGCGGGAGAAGATGAGCAGTTCTTC.

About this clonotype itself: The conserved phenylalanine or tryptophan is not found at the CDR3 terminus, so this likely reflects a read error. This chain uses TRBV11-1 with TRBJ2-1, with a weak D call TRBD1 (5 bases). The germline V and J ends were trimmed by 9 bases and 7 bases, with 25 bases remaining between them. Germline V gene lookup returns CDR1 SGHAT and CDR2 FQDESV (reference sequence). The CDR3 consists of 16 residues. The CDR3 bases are TGTGCCAGTACCTCATCCCGAGACTGGGGCTTAAATGAGCAGTTCTTA. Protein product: CASTSSRDWGLNEQFL.

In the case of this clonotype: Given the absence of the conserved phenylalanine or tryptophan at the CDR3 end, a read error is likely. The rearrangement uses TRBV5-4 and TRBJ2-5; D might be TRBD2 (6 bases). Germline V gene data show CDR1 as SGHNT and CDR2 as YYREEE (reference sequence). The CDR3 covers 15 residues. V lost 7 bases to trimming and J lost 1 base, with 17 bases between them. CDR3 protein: CASYPGQGGQETQYL. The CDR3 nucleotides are TGTGCCAGCTACCCGGGGCAGGGAGGCCAAGAGACCCAGTACTTA.

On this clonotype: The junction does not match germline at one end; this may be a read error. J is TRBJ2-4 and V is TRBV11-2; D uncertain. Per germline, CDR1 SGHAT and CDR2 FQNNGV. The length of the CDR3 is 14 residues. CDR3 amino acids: CVSSLEGYKNIQYF. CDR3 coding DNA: TGTGTCAGCAGCTTAGAAGGCTACAAAAATATTCAGTACTTC.

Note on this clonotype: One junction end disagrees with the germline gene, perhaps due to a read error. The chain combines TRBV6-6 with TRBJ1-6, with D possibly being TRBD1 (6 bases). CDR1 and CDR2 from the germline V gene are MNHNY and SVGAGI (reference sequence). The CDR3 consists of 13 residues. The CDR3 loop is CASSSTGFSPLHF. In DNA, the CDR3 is TGTGCTAGCAGTTCAACAGGGTTTTCACCCCTCCACTTT.

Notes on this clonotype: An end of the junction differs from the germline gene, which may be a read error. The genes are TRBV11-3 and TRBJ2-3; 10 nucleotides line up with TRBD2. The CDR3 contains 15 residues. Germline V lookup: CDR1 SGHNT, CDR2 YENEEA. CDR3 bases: TGTGTCAGCAGCTTTAGCGGGAGGCTGAGAGATACGCAGTATTTT. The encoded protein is CVSSFSGRLRDTQYF.

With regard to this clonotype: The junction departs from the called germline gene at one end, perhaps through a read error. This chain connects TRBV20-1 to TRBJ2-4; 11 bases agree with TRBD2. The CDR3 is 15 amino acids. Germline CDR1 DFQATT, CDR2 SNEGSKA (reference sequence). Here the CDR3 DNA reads TGCAGTGCTAGAGATGGGGTAGCGGGAGGGTTCATTCGGTACTTC. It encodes CSARDGVAGGFIRYF.

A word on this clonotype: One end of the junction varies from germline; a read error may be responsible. The CDR3 DNA is TGTGCCATTAGTGAGTCCGGGGACACCCAGTACTTC. Protein sequence: CAISESGDTQYF. The chain employs TRBV10-3 and TRBJ2-5; D possibly uses TRBD1 or TRBD2 (5 bases each). The CDR3 runs 12 residues. Germline V gene data show CDR1 as ENHRY and CDR2 as SYGVKD.

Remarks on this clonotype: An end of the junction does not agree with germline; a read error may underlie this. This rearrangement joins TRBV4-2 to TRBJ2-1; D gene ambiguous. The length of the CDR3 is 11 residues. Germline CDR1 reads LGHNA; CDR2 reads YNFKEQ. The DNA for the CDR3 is TGTGCCAACAGCCAAGCTGACAAGCAGTTCTTC. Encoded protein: CANSQADKQFF.

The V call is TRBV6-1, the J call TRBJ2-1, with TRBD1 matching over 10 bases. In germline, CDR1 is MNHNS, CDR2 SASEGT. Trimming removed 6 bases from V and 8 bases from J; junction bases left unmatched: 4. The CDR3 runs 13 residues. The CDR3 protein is CASRKDRGDEQFF. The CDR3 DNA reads TGTGCCAGCAGGAAGGACAGGGGGGATGAGCAGTTCTTC.

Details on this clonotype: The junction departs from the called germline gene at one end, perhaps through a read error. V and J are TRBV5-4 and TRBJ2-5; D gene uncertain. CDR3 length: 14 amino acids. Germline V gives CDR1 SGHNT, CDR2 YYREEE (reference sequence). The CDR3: CVSSPAQIGETQYF. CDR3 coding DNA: TGTGTCAGCAGCCCAGCACAGATCGGGGAGACCCAGTACTTC.

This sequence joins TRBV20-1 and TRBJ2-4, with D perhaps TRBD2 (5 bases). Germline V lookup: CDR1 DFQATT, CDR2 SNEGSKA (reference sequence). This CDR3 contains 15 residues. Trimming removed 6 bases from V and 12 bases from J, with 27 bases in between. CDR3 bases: TGCAGTGCCACGGCCACGGGAACCAGAGGTGACACTCAGTACTTC. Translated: CSATATGTRGDTQYF.

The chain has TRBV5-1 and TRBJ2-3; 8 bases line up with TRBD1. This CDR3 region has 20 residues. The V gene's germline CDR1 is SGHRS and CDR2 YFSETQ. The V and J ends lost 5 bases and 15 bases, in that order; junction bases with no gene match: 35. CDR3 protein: CASRLSGGGPALPSTDTHYF. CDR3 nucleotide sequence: TGCGCCAGCAGACTTTCAGGGGGCGGCCCTGCGCTGCCTAGCACAGATACACACTATTTT. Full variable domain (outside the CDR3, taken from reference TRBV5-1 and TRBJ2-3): KAGVTQTPRYLIKTRGQQVTLSCSPISGHRSVSWYQQTPGQGLQFLFEYFSETQRNKGNFPGRFSGRQFSNSRSEMNVSTLELGDSALYLCASRLSGGGPALPSTDTHYFGPGTRLTVL.

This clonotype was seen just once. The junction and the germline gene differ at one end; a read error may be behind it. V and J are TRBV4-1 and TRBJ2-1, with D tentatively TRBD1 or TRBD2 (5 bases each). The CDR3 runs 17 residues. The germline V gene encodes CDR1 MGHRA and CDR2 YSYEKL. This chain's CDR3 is CAGRPRGVARGRSEQFF. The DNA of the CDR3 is TGCGCCGGCAGACCCAGAGGGGTAGCGAGAGGGCGTAGTGAGCAGTTCTTC.

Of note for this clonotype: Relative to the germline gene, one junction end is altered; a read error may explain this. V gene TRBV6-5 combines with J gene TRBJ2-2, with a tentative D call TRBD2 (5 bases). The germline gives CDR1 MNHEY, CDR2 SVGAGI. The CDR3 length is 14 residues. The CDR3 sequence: CASNYMEDTGELFF. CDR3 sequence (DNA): TGTGCCAGCAATTACATGGAGGACACCGGGGAGCTGTTTTTT.

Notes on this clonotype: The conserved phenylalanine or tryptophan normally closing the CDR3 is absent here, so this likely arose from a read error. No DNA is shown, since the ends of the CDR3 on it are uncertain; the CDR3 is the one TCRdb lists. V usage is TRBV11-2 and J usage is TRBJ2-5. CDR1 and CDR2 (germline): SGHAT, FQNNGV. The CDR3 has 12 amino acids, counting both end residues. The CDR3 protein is CASSLKGVALYL.

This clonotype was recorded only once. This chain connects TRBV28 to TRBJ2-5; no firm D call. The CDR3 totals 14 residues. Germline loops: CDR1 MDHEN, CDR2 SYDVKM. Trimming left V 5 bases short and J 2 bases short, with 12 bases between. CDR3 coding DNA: TGTGCCAGCAGTCTGAACGTTGGGCAAGAGACCCAGTACTTC. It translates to CASSLNVGQETQYF.

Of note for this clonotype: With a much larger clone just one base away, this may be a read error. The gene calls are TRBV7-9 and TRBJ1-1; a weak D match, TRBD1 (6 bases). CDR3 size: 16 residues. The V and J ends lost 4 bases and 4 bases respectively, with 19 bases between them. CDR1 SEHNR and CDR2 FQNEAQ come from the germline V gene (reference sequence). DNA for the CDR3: TGTGCCAGCAGCTCCCCCGCCGTCAGGGGCGGCACTGAAGCTTTCTTT. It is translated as CASSSPAVRGGTEAFF.

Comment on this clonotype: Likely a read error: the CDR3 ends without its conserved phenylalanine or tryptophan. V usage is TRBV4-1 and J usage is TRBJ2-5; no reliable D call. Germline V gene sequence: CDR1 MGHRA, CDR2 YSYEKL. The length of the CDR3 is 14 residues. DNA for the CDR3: TGCGCCAGCATCCAAGAGGAGTACTTGGAGACCCAGTACTAC. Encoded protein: CASIQEEYLETQYY.

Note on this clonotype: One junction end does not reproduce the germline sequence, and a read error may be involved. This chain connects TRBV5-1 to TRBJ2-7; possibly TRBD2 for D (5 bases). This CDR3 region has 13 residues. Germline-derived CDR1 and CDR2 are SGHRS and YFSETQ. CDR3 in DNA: TGTCCCAGTAGGGAACATACTAGTTACGAGCAGTACTTC. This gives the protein CPSREHTSYEQYF.